Presented here are 25 T cell receptor beta chains from one specimen sequenced in a study of control samples from healthy donors and cancer patients. Clones were read by immunoSEQ multiplex PCR, and TCRdb kept only the in-frame ones, dropping some. The sample holds around 130,000 clones, roughly 89% seen once. The specimen sequenced was PBMCs. The receptors here all came from a man aged 50 to 59 with head and neck cancer.

The chain uses TRBV4-1 and TRBJ2-7; 7 nucleotides match TRBD2. This CDR3 has 14 amino acids. J was trimmed by 3 bases and V by 3 bases; bases with no gene match: 5. Germline V gives CDR1 MGHRA, CDR2 YSYEKL. As DNA, the CDR3 is TGCGCCAGCAGCCAGACTAGCTCCGGCTACGAGCAGTACTTC. As protein: CASSQTSSGYEQYF.

The chain uses TRBV28 and TRBJ2-7; TRBD1 aligns across 7 bases. V shed 8 bases and J 4 bases; nucleotides not matched to a gene: 23. There are 18 residues in the CDR3. Germline V lookup: CDR1 MDHEN, CDR2 SYDVKM. CDR3 in DNA: TGTGCCAGCCACCGGGACAGAGCTCTAAAGCCTCATGAATACGAGCAGTACTTC. Its translation: CASHRDRALKPHEYEQYF.

The rearrangement links TRBV28 to TRBJ1-2, with TRBD1 matching 8 bases. CDR1 is MDHEN and CDR2 is SYDVKM in the germline V gene. J gave up 3 bases and V 4 bases, and 16 bases lay outside the gene matches. This CDR3 spans 18 amino acids. The CDR3 is CASSSLNPRTGRDYGYTF. CDR3 bases: TGTGCCAGCAGTTCCTTAAATCCCAGGACAGGGCGAGACTATGGCTACACCTTC.

The gene calls are TRBV19 and TRBJ2-2; perhaps TRBD1 as D (7 bases). V lost 6 bases to trimming and J lost 6 bases, with 23 bases between them. This CDR3 is built from 17 residues. Germline values: CDR1 LNHDA, CDR2 SQIVND (reference sequence). The DNA for the CDR3 is TGTGCCAGTAGCTCCGTGGAGGGGGCAAGTTGGGCCGGGGAGCTGTTTTTT. Protein sequence: CASSSVEGASWAGELFF.

This sequence joins TRBV7-9 and TRBJ1-6, with unresolved D. Looked up from germline, CDR1 is SEHNR and CDR2 is FQNEAQ (reference sequence). The germline V and J ends were trimmed by 4 bases and 0 bases, with 7 bases remaining between them. The CDR3 is 15 amino acids. CDR3 coding DNA: TGTGCCAGCAGCTCCGGCGGCTCCTATAATTCACCCCTCCACTTT. Translated, it gives CASSSGGSYNSPLHF.

As DNA, the CDR3 is TGTGCCAGCAGCCAAGACAGGGCCACAGATACGCAGTATTTT. Translating gives CASSQDRATDTQYF. The V call is TRBV9, the J call TRBJ2-3; 7 nucleotides line up with TRBD1. The CDR3 covers 14 residues. The germline V gene encodes CDR1 SGDLS and CDR2 YYNGEE. The V and J ends lost 4 bases and 2 bases, in that order; junction bases with no gene match: 4.

The V gene is TRBV30, the J gene TRBJ2-3, with 11 bases matching TRBD2. Trimming removed 2 bases from V and 5 bases from J; junction bases left unmatched: 9. Looked up from germline, CDR1 is GTSNPN and CDR2 is SVGIG (reference sequence). This CDR3 is 16 amino acids long. In nucleotides, the CDR3 is TGTGCCTGGAGTATCGCTAGCGGGGGGCCTGGAGATACGCAGTATTTT. Protein product: CAWSIASGGPGDTQYF.

This clone showed up just once. The rearrangement joins TRBV2 to TRBJ1-5; TRBD1 matches at 7 bases. The germline gives CDR1 SNHLY, CDR2 FYNNEI. The CDR3 contains 16 residues. J gave up 1 base and V 5 bases, and 8 bases lay outside the gene matches. The chain's CDR3 is CASSLDRVRSNQPQHF. The DNA of the CDR3 is TGTGCCAGCAGTCTAGACAGGGTACGCAGCAATCAGCCCCAGCATTTT.

Turning to this clone: This same CDR3 is encoded by further DNA sequences in the sample. The rearrangement joins TRBV5-1 to TRBJ2-3, with 14 nucleotides matching TRBD2. This CDR3 is built from 17 residues. Germline values: CDR1 SGHRS, CDR2 YFSETQ. V dropped 1 base and J dropped 6; count of bases not matched to a gene: 7. For the CDR3, the DNA is TGCGCCAGCAGCTTGAACGGACTAGCGGGAGGAGGTGATACGCAGTATTTT. It translates to CASSLNGLAGGGDTQYF.

The chain uses TRBV3-1 (or the pseudogene TRBV3-2) and TRBJ2-2; D is undetermined. The CDR3 loop spans 15 amino acids. Germline CDR1 LGHDT, CDR2 YNNKEL (reference sequence). Between the trimmed V and J ends, which lost 1 base and 4 bases, there was a span of 10 bases. The CDR3: CASSQVPMSTGELFF. In nucleotides, the CDR3 is TGTGCCAGCAGCCAAGTCCCTATGAGCACCGGGGAGCTGTTTTTT.

The chain is built from TRBV29-1 and TRBJ1-3, with a weak D call TRBD1 (6 bases). The CDR3 contains 17 residues. CDR1 is SQVTM and CDR2 is ANQGSEA in the germline V gene. The DNA of the CDR3 is TGCGGTTCGTTGGGGGGCACAGGCTCAATCTCTGGAAACACCATATATTTT. Amino acids: CGSLGGTGSISGNTIYF.

The genes are TRBV24-1 and TRBJ1-2, with a weak D call TRBD1 (6 bases). The CDR3 sequence is 16 residues long. V gave up 2 bases and J gave up 8 bases, with 20 bases separating them. Germline CDR1 is KGHDR and CDR2 is SFDVKD. In DNA, the CDR3 is TGTGCCACCAGTGATTCGACAGGTCAGGTAACGCGGGGCTACACCTTC. This translates into CATSDSTGQVTRGYTF.

V gene TRBV19 combines with J gene TRBJ2-2; D perhaps matches TRBD1 (5 bases). V lost 5 bases and J 0 bases, leaving 10 bases between the germline ends. The CDR3 is made up of 15 amino acids. Germline CDR1 is LNHDA and CDR2 is SQIVND (reference sequence). The CDR3 sequence is CASSPRATNTGELFF. The CDR3 DNA follows: TGTGCCAGTAGTCCCAGGGCCACGAACACCGGGGAGCTGTTTTTT.

The chain employs TRBV6-2 or TRBV6-3 and TRBJ2-1; D tentatively fits TRBD1 or TRBD2 (6 bases each). Trimming removed 3 bases from V and 5 bases from J, with 20 bases in between. The germline gives CDR1 MNHEY, CDR2 SVGEGT. CDR3 length: 17 amino acids. The CDR3 sequence: CASSYHRGRAPNNEQFF. As DNA, the CDR3 is TGTGCCAGCAGTTATCACCGGGGGCGCGCACCTAACAATGAGCAGTTCTTC.

The V and J genes are TRBV12-3 or TRBV12-4 and TRBJ2-1, with TRBD1 as a possible D gene (5 bases). This CDR3 is built from 12 residues. The ends were cut back, 6 bases at V and 10 bases at J, with 13 bases in the middle. The CDR3 region has the DNA TGTGCCAGCAGCCCAGGGATGGAGGAGCAGTTCTTC. This encodes CASSPGMEEQFF.

The chain has TRBV3-1 (or the pseudogene TRBV3-2) and TRBJ1-1, with 7 bases fitting TRBD1. Germline V gene lookup returns CDR1 LGHDT and CDR2 YNNKEL (reference sequence). V trimming: 3 bases; J trimming: 6 bases; junction bases outside the gene matches: 4. This CDR3 spans 13 amino acids. CDR3 amino acids: CASSHRQGSEAFF. The CDR3 nucleotides read TGTGCCAGCAGCCATCGACAGGGATCTGAAGCTTTCTTT.

This chain connects TRBV7-6 to TRBJ2-1; maybe TRBD2 (6 bases). The V gene's germline CDR1 is SGHVS and CDR2 FNYEAQ. The CDR3 has 21 amino acids. The V end was cut by 5 bases, the J end by 0 bases, with 29 bases between. The CDR3 reads CASSLVRASQDYSSSYNEQFF. CDR3 in DNA: TGTGCCAGCAGCCTCGTCCGGGCTAGTCAGGACTACTCGAGCTCCTACAATGAGCAGTTCTTC.

The rearrangement joins TRBV11-2 to TRBJ1-1; no firm D call. CDR3 length equals 14 residues. Germline CDR1 reads SGHAT; CDR2 reads FQNNGV. V was cut by 1 base and J by 4 bases, with 10 bases left in between. The CDR3 region is CASSLAPSSTEAFF. The CDR3, as DNA: TGTGCCAGCAGCTTAGCCCCATCTTCCACTGAAGCTTTCTTT.

The chain joins TRBV10-2 to TRBJ2-1; 9 bases are a match to TRBD2. Germline V gene data show CDR1 as WSHSY and CDR2 as SAAADI. This CDR3 is built from 15 residues. Trimming removed 6 bases from V and 0 bases from J; junction bases left unmatched: 3. In DNA form, the CDR3 reads TGCGCCAGCAGGGATAGCGGGAGCTCCTACAATGAGCAGTTCTTC. Translation: CASRDSGSSYNEQFF.

The chain recombines TRBV2 with TRBJ1-1; TRBD1 agrees at 7 bases. Germline V gives CDR1 SNHLY, CDR2 FYNNEI. This CDR3 contains 14 residues. The J segment lost 4 bases and the V segment lost 4 bases, leaving 6 bases of the junction unmatched. The DNA of the CDR3 is TGTGCCAGCAGTGTGCCGACAGGGAGCACTGAAGCTTTCTTT. Protein sequence: CASSVPTGSTEAFF. The full variable domain, with the rest looked up from reference TRBV2 and TRBJ1-1, is EPEVTQTPSHQVTQMGQEVILRCVPISNHLYFYWYRQILGQKVEFLVSFYNNEISEKSEIFDDQFSVERPDGSNFTLKIRSTKLEDSAMYFCASSVPTGSTEAFFGQGTRLTVV.

The rearrangement links TRBV6-5 to TRBJ2-2; D is unresolved. CDR3 length equals 13 residues. Trimming removed 2 bases at V and 5 bases at J, with 6 bases between. Germline loops: CDR1 MNHEY, CDR2 SVGAGI. This CDR3 reads CASSYRETGELFF. The CDR3 bases are TGTGCCAGCAGTTACCGTGAGACCGGGGAGCTGTTTTTT.

The gene calls are TRBV9 and TRBJ2-1; 7 bases line up with TRBD1. Trimming took 4 bases from V and 0 from J; bases not matched to a gene: 7. In germline, CDR1 is SGDLS, CDR2 YYNGEE. The CDR3 covers 16 residues. CDR3 loop: CASSFERGPSYNEQFF. Written as DNA, the CDR3 is TGTGCCAGCAGCTTCGAGAGGGGGCCCTCCTACAATGAGCAGTTCTTC.

The CDR3 loop is CASSLSGPQHF. The CDR3 nucleotides are TGTGCCAGCAGCTTAAGCGGTCCCCAGCATTTT. J is TRBJ1-5 and V is TRBV7-9; D not certain. The CDR3 is 11 residues long. Trimming stripped 2 bases from V and 10 bases from J, with 6 bases between. Germline assignment: CDR1 SEHNR and CDR2 FQNEAQ (reference sequence).

This clone appeared once. The chain has TRBV7-6 and TRBJ2-7; 7 bases match TRBD2. The CDR3 extends over 16 amino acids. Losses at the gene ends were 4 bases for V and 1 base for J; bases not matched to a gene: 10. Germline V gene sequence: CDR1 SGHVS, CDR2 FNYEAQ. In DNA, the CDR3 is TGTGCCAGCAGCTCACGACTAAAAGCGGGATCCTACGAGCAGTACTTC. Translation gives CASSSRLKAGSYEQYF.

The chain has TRBV5-1 and TRBJ1-1; no firm D call. V shed 0 bases and J shed 4 bases, with 7 bases lying between them. The CDR3 spans 13 residues. Germline assignment: CDR1 SGHRS and CDR2 YFSETQ. The CDR3 DNA reads TGCGCCAGCAGCTTGGGCCAGACCACTGAAGCTTTCTTT. It translates to CASSLGQTTEAFF.